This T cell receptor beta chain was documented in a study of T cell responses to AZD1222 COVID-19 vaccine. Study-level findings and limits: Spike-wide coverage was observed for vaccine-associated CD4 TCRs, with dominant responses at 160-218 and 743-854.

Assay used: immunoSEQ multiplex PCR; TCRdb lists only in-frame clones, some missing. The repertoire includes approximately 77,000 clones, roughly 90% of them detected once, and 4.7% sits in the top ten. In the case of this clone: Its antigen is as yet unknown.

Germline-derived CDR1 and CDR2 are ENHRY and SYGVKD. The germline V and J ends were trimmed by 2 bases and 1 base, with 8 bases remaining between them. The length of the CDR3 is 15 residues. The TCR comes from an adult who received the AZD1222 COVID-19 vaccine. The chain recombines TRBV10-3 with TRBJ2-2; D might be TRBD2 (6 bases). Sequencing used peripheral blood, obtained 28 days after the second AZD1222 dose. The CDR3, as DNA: TGTGCCATCAGTGAGAGGGAGGTGAACACCGGGGAGCTGTTTTTT. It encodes CAISEREVNTGELFF.